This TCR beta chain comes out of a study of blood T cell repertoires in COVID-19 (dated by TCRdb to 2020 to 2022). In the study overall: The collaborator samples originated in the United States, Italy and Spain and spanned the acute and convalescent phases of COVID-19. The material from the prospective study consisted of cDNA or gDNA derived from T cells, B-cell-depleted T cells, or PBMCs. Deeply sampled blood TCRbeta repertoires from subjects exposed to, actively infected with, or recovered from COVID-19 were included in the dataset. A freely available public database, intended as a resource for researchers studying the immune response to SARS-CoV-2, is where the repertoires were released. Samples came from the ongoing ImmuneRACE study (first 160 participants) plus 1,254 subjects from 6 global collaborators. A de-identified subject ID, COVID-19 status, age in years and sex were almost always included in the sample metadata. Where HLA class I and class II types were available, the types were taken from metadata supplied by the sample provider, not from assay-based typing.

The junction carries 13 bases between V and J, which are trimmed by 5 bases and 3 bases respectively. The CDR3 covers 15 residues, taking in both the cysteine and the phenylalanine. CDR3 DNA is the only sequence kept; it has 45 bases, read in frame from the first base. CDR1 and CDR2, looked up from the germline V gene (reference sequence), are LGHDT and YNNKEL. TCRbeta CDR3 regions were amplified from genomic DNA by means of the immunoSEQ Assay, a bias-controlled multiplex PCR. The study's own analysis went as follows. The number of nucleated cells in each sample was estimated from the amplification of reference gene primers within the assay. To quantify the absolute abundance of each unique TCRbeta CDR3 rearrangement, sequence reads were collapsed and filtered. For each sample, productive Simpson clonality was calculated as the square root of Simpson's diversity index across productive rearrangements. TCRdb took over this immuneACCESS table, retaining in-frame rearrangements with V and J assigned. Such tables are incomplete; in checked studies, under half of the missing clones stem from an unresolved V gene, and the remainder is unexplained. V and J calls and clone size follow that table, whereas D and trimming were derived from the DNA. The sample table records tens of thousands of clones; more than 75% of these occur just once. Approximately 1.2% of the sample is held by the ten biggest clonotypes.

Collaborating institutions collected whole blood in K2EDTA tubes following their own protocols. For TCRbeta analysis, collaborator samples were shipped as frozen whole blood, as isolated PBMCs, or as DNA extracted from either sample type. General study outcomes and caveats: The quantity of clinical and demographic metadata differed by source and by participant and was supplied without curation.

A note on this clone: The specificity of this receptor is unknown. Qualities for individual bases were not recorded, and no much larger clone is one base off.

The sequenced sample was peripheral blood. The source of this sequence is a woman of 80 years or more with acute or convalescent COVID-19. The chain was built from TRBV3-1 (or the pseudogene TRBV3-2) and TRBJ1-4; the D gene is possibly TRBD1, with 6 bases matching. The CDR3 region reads CASSATGLANEKLFF. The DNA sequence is TGTGCCAGCAGCGCCACAGGGCTGGCTAATGAAAAACTGTTTTTT.